This TCR beta chain was obtained from a study of T-cell reconstitution after alpha-beta-depleted transplantation in children. This clonotype was counted a few times. As it was prepared, the TCRbeta library received unique molecular identifiers. TCRdb reprocessed the PCR reads with MiXCR, giving one entry per CDR3 protein. Here the sample spans some 600,000 distinct CDR3 sequences, roughly 17% being singletons. Trimming took 0 bases from V and 7 from J, leaving 16 bases between them. CDR3 length: 15 amino acids. Looked up from germline, CDR1 is SGHRS and CDR2 is YFSETQ. This chain links TRBV5-1 with TRBJ1-2; D ambiguous. This clonotype was sampled from a human donor who donated a stem cell graft to a child with acute myeloid leukemia. The input for sequencing was PBMCs from the stem cell graft donor, taken from the stem cell graft. CDR3 nucleotides: TGCGCCAGCAGCTTGGCCGGGTTCGAGGCAACTGGCTACACCTTC. Its translation: CASSLAGFEATGYTF.